This TCR beta chain was recovered during a study of monozygotic twins with inflammatory bowel disease. The authors drew around 2.6 ml of blood from each donor. Unfractionated whole blood yielded total RNA, and T cells were not sorted. The CDR3 loop spans 13 amino acids. One entry per CDR3 protein, without DNA, is what TCRdb gives after re-calling the 5' RACE reads. The table gives about 450,000 distinct CDR3 sequences; the top ten clones make up 2% to 3% of it. Findings and limits, study-wide: Reduced clonotype sharing with other individuals was observed in IBD patients relative to healthy twins, especially with disease activity. Evidence did not back any single strong signal or clonotype linked to IBD.

In regard to this clonotype: Its antigen is not known.

The TCR originated in a human donor with ulcerative colitis or Crohn's disease, or a healthy co-twin of an affected twin (not recorded which). Material: blood. This chain connects TRBV12-3 or TRBV12-4 to TRBJ2-7; the TRBD1 assignment by TCRdb is unverifiable without DNA. CDR3 residues: CASRPQGVHEQYF.